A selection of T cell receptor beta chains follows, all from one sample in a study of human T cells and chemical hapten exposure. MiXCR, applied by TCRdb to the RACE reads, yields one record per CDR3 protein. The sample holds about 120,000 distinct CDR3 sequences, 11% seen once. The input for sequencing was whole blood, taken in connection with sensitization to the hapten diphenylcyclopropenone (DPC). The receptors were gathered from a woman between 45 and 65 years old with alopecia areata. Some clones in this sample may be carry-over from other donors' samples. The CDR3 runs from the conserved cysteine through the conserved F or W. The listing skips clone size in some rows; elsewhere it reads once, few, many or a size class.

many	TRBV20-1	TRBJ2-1	CSARAPGRGYNEQFF
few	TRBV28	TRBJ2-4	CASSFRGELAKNIQYF
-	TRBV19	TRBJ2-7	CASSRGGQGPLEQYF
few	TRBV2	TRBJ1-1	CASSRTGARTEAFF
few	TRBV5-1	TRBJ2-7	CASSLEPTREQYF
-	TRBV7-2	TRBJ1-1	CASSRDSLNTEAFF
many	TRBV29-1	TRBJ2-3	CSVLQPDTQYF
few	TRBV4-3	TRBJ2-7	CASSQESAGAYEQYF
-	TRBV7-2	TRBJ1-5	CASSLAGLGNNQPQHF
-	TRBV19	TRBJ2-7	CASSKAISTGTSGYEQYF
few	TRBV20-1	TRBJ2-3	CSALSGSTDTQYF
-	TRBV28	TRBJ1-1	CASTRQAYTEAFF
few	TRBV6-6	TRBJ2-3	CASSYLTSDTQYF
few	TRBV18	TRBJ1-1	CASSVKQDMNTEAFF
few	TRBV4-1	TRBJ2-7	CASSQDKKGAGGPEQYF
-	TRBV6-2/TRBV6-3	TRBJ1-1	CASSRGTFRTEAFF
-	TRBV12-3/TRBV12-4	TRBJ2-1	CASSSGQGRNNEQFF
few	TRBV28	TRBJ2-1	CASSFTINEQFF
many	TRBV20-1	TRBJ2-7	CSACVFIRTDCYEQYF
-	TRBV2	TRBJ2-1	CASSEPAGSYNEQFF
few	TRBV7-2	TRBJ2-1	CASSLETGEQFF
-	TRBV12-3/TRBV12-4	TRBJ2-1	CASSLPGQGVIYNEQFF
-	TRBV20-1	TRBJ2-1	CSVPGLAGEQFF
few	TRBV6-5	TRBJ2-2	CASSQTGPGTGELFF
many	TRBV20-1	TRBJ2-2	CSARDAGVDTGELFF
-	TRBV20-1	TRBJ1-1	CSAGSLGNTEAFF
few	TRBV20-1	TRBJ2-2	CSADRLAGTNTGELFF
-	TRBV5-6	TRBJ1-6	CASSLGRSNSPLHF
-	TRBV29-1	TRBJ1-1	CSAGPGGMNTEAFF
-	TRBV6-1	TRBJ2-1	CASSEAVEAGGENEQFF
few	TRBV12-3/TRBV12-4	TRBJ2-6	CASSLMRGANVLTF
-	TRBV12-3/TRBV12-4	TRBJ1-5	CASSCQGGQPQHF
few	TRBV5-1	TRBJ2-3	CASSLGDRGADTQYF
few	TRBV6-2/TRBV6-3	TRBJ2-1	CASSLGRPNEQFF
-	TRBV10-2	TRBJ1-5	CASSEGGAVQPQHF
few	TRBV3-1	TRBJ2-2	CASSQDYRGMVAGELFF
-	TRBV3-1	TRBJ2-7	CASSQPPEYEQYF
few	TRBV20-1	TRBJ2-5	CSATRLAGGSETQYF
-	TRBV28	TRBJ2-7	CASSTSGMPHEQYF
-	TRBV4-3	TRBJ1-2	CASSPGGAGYGYTF
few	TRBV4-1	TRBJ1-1	CASRKSADKTNTEAFF
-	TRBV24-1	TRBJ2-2	CATSVGVGTGELFF
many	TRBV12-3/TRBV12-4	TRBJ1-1	CASTGQMNTEAFF
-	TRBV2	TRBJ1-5	CASSEYGNQPQHF
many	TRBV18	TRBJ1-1	CASSRTGYEAFF
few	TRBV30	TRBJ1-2	CAWSVGAALTYGYTF
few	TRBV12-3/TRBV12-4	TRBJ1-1	CASSLVTGANTEAFF
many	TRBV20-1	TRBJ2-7	CSADVRDSSYEQYF
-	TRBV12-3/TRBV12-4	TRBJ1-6	CASSLTGGTLHF
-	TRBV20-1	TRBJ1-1	CSAGEQMNTEAFF
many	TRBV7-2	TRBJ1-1	CASSFRTGEITEAFF
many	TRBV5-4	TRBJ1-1	CASSLIGVSTEAFF
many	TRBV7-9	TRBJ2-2	CASRGLTGELFF
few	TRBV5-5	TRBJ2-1	CASLHPTGNKNNEQFF
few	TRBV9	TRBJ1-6	CASGGGSSPLHF
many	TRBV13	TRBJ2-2	CASSPLASPGELFF
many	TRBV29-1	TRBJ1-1	CSVLSVPGGMNTEAFF
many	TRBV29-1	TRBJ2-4	CSVEPPSGLAKNIQYF
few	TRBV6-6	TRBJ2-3	CASRSSGKGTDTQYF